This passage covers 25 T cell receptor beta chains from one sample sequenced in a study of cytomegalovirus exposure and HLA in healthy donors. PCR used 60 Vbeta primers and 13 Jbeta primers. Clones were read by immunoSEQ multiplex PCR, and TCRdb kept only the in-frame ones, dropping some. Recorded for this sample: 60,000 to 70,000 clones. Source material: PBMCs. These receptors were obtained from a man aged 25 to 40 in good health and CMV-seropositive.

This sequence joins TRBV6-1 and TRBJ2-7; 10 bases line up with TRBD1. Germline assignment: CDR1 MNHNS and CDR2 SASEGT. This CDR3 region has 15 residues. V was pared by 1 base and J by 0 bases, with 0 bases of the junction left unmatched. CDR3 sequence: CASSEGTGGSYEQYF. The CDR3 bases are TGTGCCAGCAGTGAAGGGACAGGGGGCTCCTACGAGCAGTACTTC.

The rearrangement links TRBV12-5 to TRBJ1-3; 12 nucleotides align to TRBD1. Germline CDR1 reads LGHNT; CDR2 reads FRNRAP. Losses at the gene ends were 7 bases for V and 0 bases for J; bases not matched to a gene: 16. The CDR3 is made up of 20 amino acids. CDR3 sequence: CASALMMGQGARLSGNTIYF. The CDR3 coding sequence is TGTGCTAGTGCCCTAATGATGGGACAGGGGGCAAGACTCTCTGGAAACACCATATATTTT.

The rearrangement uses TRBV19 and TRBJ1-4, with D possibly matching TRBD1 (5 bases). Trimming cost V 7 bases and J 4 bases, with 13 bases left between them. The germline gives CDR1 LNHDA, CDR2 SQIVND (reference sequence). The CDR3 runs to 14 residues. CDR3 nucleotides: TGTGCCAGTACCCCCCGGGGGATTAATGAAAAACTGTTTTTT. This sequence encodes CASTPRGINEKLFF.

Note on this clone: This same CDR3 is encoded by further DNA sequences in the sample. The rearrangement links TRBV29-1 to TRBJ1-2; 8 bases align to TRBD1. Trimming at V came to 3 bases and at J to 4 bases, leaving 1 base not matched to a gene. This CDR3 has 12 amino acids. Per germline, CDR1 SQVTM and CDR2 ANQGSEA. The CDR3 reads CSVDGQGYGYTF. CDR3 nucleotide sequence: TGCAGCGTTGATGGACAGGGCTATGGCTACACCTTC.

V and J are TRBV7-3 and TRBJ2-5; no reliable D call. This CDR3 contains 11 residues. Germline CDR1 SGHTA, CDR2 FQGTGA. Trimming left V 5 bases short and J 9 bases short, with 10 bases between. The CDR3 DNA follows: TGTGCCAGCAGCCCATCCCGGGCCCAGTACTTC. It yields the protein CASSPSRAQYF.

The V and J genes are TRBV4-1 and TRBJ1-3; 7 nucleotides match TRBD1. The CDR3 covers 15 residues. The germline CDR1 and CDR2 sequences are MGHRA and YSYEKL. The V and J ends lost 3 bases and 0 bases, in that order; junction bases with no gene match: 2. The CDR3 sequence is CASSQGQNSGNTIYF. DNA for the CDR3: TGCGCCAGCAGCCAGGGACAGAACTCTGGAAACACCATATATTTT.

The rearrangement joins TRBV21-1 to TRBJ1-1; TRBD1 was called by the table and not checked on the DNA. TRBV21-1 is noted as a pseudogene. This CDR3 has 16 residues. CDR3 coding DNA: TGTGCCAGCACCTCCTGGGGGACAGTGGGGAACACTGAAGCTTTCTTT. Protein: CASTSWGTVGNTEAFF.

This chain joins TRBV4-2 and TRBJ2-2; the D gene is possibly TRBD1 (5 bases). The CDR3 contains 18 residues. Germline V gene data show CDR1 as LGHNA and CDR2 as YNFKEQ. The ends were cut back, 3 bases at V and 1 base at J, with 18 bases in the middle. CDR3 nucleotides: TGTGCCAGCAGCCACCGGCAGGGAACTCGACAGAACACCGGGGAGCTGTTTTTT. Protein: CASSHRQGTRQNTGELFF.

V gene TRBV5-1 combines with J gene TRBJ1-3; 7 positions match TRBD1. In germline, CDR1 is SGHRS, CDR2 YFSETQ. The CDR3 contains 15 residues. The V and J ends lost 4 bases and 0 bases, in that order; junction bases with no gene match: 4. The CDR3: CASSLGTDSGNTIYF. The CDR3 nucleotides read TGCGCCAGCAGCCTGGGGACAGACTCTGGAAACACCATATATTTT.

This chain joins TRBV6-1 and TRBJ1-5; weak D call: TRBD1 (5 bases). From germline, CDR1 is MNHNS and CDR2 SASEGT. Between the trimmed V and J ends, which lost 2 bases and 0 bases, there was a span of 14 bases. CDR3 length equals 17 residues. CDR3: CASSEWQGGNSNQPQHF. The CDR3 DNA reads TGTGCCAGCAGTGAATGGCAGGGTGGGAATAGCAATCAGCCCCAGCATTTT.

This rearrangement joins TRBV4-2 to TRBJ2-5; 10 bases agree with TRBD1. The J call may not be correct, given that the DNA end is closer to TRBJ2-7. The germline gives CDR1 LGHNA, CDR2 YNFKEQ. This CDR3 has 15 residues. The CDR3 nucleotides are TGTGCCAGCAGCCTCGGACAGGGGGACTCCTACGAGCAGTACTTC. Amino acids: CASSLGQGDSYEQYF.

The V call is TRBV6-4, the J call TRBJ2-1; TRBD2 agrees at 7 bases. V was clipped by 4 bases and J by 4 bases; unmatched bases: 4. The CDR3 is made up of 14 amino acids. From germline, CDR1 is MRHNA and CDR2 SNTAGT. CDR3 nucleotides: TGTGCCAGCAGTGTCTGGGGGGGGTACAATGAGCAGTTCTTC. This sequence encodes CASSVWGGYNEQFF.

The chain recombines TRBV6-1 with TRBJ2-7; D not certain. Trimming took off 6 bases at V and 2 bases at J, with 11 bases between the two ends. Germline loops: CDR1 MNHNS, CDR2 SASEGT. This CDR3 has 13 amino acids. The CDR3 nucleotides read TGTGCCAGCAGGCCGATCACTGCCTACGAGCAGTACTTC. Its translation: CASRPITAYEQYF.

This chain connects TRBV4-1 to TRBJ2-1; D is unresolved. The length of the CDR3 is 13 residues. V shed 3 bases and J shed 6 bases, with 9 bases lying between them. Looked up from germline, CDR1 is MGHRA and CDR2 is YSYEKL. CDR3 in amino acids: CASSQVAPNEQFF. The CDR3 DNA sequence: TGCGCCAGCAGCCAGGTAGCCCCCAATGAGCAGTTCTTC.

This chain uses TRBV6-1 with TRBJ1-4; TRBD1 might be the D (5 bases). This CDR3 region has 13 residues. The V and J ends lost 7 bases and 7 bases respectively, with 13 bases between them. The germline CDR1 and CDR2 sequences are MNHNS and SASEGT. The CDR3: CASKAGVSEKLFF. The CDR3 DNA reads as TGTGCCAGCAAGGCGGGGGTGAGTGAAAAACTGTTTTTT.

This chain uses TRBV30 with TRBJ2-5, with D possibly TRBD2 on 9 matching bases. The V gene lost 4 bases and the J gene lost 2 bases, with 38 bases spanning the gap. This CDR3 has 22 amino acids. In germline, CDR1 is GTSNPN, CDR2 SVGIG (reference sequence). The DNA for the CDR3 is TGTGCCTGGAAACGTTCCGGGACAGGTCCGGGACTAGCCCACTTTGGGCAAGAGACCCAGTACTTC. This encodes CAWKRSGTGPGLAHFGQETQYF.

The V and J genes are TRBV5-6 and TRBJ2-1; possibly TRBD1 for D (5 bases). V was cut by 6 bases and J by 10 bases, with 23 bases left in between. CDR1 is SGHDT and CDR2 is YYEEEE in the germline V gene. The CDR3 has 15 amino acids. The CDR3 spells CASTPLRGSRQEQFF. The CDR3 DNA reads TGTGCCAGCACCCCCCTTAGGGGCTCCCGCCAGGAGCAGTTCTTC.

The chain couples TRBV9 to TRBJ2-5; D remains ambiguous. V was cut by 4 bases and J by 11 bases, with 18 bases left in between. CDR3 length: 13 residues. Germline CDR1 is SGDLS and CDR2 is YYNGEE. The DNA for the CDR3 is TGTGCCAGCAGCCCCCGTATCCAGTCTGTACAGTACTTC. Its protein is CASSPRIQSVQYF.

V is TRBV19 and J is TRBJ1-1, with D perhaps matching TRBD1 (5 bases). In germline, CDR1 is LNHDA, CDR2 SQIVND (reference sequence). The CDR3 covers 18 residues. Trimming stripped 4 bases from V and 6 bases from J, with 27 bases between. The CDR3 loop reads CASSRDTQGGSERAEAFF. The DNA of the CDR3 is TGTGCCAGTAGTAGAGATACCCAGGGAGGGTCCGAAAGGGCTGAAGCTTTCTTT.

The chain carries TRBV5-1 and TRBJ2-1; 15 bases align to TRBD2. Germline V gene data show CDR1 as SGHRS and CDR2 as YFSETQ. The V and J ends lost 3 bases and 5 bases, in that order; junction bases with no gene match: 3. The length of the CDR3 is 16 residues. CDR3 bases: TGCGCCAGCAGCTCAGGACTAGCGGGAGGGGACAATGAGCAGTTCTTC. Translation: CASSSGLAGGDNEQFF.

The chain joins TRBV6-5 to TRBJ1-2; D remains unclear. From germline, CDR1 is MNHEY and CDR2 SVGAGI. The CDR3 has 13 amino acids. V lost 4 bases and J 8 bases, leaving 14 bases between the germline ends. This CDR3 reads CASSSGSTDGYTF. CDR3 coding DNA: TGTGCCAGCAGTTCCGGGAGTACTGACGGCTACACCTTC.

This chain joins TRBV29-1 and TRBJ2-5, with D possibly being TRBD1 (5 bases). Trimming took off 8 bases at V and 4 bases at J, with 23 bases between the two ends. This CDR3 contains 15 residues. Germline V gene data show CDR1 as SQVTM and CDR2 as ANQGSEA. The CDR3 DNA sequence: TGCAGCTTCGAACAATTGCAGGGAATGGGAGAGACCCAGTACTTC. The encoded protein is CSFEQLQGMGETQYF.

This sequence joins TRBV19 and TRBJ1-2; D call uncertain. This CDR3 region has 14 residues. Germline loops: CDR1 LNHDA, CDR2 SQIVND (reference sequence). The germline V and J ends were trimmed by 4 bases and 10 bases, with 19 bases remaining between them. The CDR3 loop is CASSTSGSPPFYTF. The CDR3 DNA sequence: TGTGCCAGTAGTACCTCGGGGTCTCCCCCCTTCTACACCTTC.

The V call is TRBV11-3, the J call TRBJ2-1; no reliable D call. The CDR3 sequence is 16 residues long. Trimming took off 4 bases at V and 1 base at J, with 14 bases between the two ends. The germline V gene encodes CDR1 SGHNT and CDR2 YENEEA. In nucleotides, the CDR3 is TGTGCCAGCAGCTCCTTCGATCCCGGTTCCTACAATGAGCAGTTCTTC. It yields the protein CASSSFDPGSYNEQFF.

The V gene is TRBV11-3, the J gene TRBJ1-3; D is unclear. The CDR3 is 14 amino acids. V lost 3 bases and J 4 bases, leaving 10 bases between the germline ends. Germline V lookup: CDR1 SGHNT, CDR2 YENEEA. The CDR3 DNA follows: TGTGCCAGCAGCTTGGAGGGCTCCGGAAACACCATATATTTT. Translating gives CASSLEGSGNTIYF.